The following is a T cell receptor (beta chain) sequence with its context. Its antigen is unidentified. This sample was included in a study of T cell therapy after organ transplantation. General study results and limits: In nonresponders, large pretherapy expansions changed minimally after therapy.

The CDR3 is made up of 15 amino acids. Trimming pared 0 bases from V and 7 bases from J, leaving 15 bases between. Germline V lookup: CDR1 LNHNV, CDR2 YYDKDF (reference sequence). Sequenced by immunoSEQ multiplex PCR; TCRdb stores in-frame clones only, minus some. The sample consists of tens of thousands of clones, about 94% of them appearing once. The source is a human patient who had received a solid organ transplant and had CMV disease. V gene TRBV15 combines with J gene TRBJ1-2, with D unresolved. Source: CD8+ T cells from blood, taken before autologous CMV-specific T cell therapy. The CDR3 loop reads CATSRDPQGLGGYTF. The CDR3 nucleotides are TGTGCCACCAGCAGAGATCCTCAAGGTTTAGGTGGCTACACCTTC.